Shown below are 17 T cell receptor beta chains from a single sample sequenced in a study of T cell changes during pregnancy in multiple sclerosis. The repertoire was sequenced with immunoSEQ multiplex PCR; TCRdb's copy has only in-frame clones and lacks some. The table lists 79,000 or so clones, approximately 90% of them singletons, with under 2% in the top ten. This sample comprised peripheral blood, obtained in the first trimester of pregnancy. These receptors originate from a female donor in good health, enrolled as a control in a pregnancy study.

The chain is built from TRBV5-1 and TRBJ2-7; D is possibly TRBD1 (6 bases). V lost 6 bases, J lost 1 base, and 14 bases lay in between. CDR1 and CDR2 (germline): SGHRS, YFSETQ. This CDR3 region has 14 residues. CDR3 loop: CASMRTADSYEQYF. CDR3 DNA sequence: TGCGCCAGCATGAGGACAGCCGATTCCTACGAGCAGTACTTC. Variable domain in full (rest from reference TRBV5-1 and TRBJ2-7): KAGVTQTPRYLIKTRGQQVTLSCSPISGHRSVSWYQQTPGQGLQFLFEYFSETQRNKGNFPGRFSGRQFSNSRSEMNVSTLELGDSALYLCASMRTADSYEQYFGPGTRLTVT.

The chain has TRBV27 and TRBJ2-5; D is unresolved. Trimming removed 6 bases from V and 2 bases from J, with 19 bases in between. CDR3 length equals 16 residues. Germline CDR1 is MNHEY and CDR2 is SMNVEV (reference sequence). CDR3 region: CASRPVGGLLQETQYF. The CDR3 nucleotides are TGTGCCAGCAGGCCCGTTGGTGGCCTCCTGCAAGAGACCCAGTACTTC.

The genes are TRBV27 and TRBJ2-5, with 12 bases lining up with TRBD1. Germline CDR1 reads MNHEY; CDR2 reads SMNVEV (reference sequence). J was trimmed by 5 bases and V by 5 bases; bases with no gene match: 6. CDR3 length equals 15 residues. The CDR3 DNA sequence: TGTGCCAGCAGTCCCGGGACAGGGGGCTTGGAGACCCAGTACTTC. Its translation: CASSPGTGGLETQYF.

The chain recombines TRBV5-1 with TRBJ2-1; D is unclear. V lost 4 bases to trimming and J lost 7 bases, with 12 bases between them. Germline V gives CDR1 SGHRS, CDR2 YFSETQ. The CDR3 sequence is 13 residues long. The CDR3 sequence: CASSADSLNEQFF. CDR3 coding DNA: TGCGCCAGCAGCGCAGACTCGTTAAATGAGCAGTTCTTC.

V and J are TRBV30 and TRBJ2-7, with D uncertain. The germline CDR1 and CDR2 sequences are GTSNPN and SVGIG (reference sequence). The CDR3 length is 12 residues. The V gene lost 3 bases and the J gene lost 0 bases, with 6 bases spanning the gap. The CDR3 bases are TGTGCCTGGAGGAGAAACTCCTACGAGCAGTACTTC. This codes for CAWRRNSYEQYF.

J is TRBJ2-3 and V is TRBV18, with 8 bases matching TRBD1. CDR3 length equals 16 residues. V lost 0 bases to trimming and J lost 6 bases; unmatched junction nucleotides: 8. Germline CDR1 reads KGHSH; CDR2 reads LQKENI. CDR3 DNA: TGTGCCAGCTCACCACCGAGGACAGGGAACGGGGATACGCAGTATTTT. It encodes CASSPPRTGNGDTQYF.

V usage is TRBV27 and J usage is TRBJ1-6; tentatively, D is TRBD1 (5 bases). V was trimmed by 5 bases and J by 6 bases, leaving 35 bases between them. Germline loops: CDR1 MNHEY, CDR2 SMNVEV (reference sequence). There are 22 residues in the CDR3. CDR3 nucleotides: TGTGCCAGCAGTCTACCCTCCATGACATTGCAAGCGACAGTCGGAATTAATTCACCCCTCCACTTT. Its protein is CASSLPSMTLQATVGINSPLHF.

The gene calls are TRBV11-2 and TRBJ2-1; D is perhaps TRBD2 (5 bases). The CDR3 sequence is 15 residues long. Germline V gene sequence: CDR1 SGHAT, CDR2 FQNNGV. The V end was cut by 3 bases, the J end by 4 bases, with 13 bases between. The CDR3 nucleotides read TGTGCCAGCAGCTTGGATCAACGGAGGTACAATGAGCAGTTCTTC. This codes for CASSLDQRRYNEQFF.

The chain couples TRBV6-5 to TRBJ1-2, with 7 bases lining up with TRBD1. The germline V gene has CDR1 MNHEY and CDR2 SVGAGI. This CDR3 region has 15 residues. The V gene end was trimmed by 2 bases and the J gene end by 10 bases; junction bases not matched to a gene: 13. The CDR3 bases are TGTGCCAGCAGTTACGACCGACAGGGCTTATGGGACTACACCTTC. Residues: CASSYDRQGLWDYTF.

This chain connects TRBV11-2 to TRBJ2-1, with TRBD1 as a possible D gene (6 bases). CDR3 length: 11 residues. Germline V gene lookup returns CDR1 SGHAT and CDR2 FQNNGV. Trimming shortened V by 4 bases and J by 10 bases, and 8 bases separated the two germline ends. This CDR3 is CASSWDIEQFF. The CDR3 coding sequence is TGTGCCAGCAGCTGGGACATCGAGCAGTTCTTC.

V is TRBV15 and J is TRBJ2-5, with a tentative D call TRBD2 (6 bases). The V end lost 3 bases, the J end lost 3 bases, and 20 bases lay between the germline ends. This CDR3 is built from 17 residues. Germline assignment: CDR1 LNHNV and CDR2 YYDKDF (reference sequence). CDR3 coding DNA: TGTGCCACCAGCAGTCCCCCGTCGGGACTGAGTAAAGAGACCCAGTACTTC. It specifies CATSSPPSGLSKETQYF.

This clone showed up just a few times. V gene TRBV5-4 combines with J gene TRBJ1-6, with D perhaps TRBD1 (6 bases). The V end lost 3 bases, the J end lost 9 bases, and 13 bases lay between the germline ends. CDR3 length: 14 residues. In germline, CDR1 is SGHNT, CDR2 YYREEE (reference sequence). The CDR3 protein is CASSYSGVGSPLHF. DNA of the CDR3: TGTGCCAGCAGCTACTCAGGGGTTGGTTCACCCCTCCACTTT.

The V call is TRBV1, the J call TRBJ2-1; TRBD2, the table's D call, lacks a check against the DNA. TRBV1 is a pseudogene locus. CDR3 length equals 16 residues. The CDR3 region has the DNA TGCACCAGCAGCCCTACGGGACTAGCGGGGAGAGATGAGCAGTTCTTC. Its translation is CTSSPTGLAGRDEQFF.

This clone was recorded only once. CDR3 sequence reads: CASRWGKGKRETQYF. The CDR3 coding sequence is TGTGCCAGCAGGTGGGGCAAGGGGAAGCGAGAGACCCAGTACTTC. The V call is TRBV7-4, the J call TRBJ2-5, with a weak D call TRBD1 (5 bases). Germline values: CDR1 SGHVT, CDR2 SQSDAQ. The germline V and J ends were trimmed by 6 bases and 4 bases, with 18 bases remaining between them. The CDR3 is made up of 15 amino acids.

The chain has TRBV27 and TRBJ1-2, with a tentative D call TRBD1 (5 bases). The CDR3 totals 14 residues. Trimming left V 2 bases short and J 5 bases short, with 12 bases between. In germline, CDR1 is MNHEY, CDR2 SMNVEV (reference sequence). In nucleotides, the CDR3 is TGTGCCAGCAGTTTAGCCGGGGGGGAATATGGCTACACCTTC. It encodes CASSLAGGEYGYTF.

CDR3 DNA sequence: TGTGCCAGCGCAAAAGAGGGAGCGAACACTGAAGCTTTCTTT. Translating it yields CASAKEGANTEAFF. The chain has TRBV2 and TRBJ1-1; D is unclear. CDR3 length: 14 residues. Trimming left V 8 bases short and J 1 base short, with 14 bases between. Germline V gives CDR1 SNHLY, CDR2 FYNNEI.

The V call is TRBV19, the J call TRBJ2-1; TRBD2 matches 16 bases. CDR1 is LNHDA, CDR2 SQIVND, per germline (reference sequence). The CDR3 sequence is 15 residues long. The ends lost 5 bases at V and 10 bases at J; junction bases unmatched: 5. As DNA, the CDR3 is TGTGCCAGTAGTTCAGGGACTAGCGGGGGGGCAGAGCAGTTCTTC. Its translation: CASSSGTSGGAEQFF.